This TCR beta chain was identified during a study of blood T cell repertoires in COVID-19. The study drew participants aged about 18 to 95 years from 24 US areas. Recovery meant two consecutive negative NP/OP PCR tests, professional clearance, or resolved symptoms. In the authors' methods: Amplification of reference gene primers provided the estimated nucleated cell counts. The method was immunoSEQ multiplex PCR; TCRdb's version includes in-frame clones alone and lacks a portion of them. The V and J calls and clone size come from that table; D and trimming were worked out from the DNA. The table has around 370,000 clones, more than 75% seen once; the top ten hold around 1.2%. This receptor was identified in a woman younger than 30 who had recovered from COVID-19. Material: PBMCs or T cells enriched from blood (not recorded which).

The CDR3 bases are TGCGCCAGCAGCCCAGGACTAGCGGGGGATTTCAACACCGGGGAGCTGTTTTTT. This sequence encodes CASSPGLAGDFNTGELFF. The chain links TRBV5-1 to TRBJ2-2; 13 bases line up with TRBD2. CDR1 SGHRS and CDR2 YFSETQ come from the germline V gene. Trimming took 4 bases from V and 2 from J; bases not matched to a gene: 8. The CDR3 consists of 18 residues.